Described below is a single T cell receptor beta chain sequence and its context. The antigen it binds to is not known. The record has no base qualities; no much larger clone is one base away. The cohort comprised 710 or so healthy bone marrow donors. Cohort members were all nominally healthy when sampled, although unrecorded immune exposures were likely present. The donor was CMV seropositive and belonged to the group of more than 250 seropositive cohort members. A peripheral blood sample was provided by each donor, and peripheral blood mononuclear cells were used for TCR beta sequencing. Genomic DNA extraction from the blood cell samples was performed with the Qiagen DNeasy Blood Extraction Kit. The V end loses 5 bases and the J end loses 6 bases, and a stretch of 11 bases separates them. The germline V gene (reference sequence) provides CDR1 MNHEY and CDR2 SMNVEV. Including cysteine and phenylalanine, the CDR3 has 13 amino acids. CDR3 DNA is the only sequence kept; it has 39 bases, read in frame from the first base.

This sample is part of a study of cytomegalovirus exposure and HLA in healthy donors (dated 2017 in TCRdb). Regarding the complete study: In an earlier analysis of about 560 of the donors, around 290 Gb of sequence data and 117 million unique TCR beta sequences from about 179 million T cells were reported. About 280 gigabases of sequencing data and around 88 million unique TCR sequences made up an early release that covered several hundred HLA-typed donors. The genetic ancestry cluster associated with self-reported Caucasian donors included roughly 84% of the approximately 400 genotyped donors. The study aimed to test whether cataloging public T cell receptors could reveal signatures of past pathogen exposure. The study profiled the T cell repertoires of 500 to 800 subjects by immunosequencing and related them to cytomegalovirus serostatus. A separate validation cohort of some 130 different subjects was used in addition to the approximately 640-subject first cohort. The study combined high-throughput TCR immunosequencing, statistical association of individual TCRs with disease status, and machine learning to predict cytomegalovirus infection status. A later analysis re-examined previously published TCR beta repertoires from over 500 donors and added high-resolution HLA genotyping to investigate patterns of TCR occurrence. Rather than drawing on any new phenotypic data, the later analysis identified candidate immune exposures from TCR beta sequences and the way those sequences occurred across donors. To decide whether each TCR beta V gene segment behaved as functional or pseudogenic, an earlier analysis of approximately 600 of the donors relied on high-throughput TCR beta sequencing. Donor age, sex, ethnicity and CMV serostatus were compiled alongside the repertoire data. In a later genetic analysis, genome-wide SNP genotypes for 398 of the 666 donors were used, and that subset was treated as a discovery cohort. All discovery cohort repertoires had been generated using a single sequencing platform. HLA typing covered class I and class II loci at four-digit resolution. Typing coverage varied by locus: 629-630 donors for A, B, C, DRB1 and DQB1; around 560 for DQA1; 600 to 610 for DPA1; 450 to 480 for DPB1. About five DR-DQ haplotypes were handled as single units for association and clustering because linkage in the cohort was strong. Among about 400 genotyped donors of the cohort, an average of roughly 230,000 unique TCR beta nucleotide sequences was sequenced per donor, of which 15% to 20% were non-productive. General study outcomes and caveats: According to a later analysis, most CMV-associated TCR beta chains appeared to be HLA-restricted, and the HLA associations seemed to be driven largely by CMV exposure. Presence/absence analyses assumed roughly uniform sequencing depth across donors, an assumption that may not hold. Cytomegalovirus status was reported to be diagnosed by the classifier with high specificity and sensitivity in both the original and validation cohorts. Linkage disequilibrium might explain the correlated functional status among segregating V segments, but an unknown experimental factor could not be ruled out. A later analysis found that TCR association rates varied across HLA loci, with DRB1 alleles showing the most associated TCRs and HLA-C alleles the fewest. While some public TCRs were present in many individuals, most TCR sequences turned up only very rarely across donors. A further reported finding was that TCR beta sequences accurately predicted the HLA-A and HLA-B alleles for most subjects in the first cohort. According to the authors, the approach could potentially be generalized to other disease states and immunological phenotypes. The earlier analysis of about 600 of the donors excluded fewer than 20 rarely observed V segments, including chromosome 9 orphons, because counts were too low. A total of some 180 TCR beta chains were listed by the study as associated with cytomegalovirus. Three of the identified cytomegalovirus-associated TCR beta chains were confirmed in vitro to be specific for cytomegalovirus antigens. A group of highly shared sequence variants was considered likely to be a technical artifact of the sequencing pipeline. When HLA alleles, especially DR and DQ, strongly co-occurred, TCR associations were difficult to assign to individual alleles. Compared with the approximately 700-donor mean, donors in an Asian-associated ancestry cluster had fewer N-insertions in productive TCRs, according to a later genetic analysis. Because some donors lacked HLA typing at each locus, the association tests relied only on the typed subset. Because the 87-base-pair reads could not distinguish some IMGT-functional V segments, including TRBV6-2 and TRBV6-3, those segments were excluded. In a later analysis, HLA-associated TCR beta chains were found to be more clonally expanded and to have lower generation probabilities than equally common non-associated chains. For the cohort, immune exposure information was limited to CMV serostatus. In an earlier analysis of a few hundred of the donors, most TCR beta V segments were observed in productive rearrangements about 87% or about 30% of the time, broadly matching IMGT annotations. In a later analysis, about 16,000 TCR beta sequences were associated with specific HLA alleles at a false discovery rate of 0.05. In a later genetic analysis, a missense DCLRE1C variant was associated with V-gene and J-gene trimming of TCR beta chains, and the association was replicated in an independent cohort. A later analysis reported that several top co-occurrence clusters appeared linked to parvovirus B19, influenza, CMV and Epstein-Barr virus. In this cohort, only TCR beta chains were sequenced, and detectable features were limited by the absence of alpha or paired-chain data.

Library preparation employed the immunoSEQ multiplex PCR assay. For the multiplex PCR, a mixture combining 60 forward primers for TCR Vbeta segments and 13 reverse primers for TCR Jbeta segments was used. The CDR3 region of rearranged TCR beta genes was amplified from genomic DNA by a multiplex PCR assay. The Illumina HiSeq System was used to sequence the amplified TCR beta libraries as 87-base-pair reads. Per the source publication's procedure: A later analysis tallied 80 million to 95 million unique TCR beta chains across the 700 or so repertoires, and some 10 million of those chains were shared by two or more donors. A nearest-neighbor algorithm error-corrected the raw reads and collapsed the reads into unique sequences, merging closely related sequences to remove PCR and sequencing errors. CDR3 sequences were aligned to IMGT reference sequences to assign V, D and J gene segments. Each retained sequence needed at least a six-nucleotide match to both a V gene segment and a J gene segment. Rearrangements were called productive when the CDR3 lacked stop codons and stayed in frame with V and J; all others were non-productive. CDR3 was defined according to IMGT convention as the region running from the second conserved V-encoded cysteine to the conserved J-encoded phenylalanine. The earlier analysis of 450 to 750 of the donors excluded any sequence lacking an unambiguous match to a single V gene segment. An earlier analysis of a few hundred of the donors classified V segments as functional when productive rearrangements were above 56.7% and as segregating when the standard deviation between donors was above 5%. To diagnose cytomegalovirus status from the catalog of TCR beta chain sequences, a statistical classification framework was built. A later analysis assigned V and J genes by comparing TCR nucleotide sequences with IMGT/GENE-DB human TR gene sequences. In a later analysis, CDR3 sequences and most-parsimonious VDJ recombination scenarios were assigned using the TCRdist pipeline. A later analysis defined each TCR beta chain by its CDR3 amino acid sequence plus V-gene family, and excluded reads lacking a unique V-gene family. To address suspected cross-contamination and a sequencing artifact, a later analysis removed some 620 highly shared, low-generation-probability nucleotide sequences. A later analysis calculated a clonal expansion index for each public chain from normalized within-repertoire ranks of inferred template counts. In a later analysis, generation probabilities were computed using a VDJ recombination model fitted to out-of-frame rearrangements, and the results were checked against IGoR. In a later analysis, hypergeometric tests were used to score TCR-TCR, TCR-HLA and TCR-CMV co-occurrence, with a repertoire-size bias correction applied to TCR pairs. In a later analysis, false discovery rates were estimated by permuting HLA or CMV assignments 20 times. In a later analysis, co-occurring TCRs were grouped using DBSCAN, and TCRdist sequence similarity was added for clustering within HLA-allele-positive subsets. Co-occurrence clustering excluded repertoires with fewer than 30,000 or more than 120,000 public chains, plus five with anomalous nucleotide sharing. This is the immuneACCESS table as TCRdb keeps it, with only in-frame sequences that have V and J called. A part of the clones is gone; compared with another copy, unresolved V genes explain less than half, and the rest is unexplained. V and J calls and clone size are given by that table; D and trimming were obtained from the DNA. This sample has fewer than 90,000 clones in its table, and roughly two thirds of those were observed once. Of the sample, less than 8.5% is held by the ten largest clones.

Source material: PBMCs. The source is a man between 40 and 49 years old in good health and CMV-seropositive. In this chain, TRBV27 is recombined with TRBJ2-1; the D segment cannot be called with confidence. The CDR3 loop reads CASSLRPGNEQFF. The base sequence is TGTGCCAGCAGTCTGCGACCGGGCAATGAGCAGTTCTTC.